This TCR beta chain originates from a study of Graves' ophthalmopathy and Graves' hyperthyroidism. Beta-chain TCR CDR3 regions were amplified from RNA transcripts. First-round RT-PCR relied on HTBI primers, and a second-round multiplex PCR came next. MiXCR was run by TCRdb on the multiplex PCR reads, yielding one entry per CDR3 protein. The sample consists of 400,000 or so distinct CDR3 sequences, just over 15% of them appearing once. Findings of the study overall: The model predicted progression of ophthalmopathy with a sensitivity of 60% to 71%, and its specificity was about 72%. The authors also found most expanded thyroid clonotypes above 0.001 frequency in blood.

This clonotype was counted many times. Antigen unknown. Germline V gives CDR1 SGHRS, CDR2 YFSETQ. The CDR3 extends over 13 amino acids. The V gene lost 4 bases and the J gene lost 1 base, with 8 bases spanning the gap. The clonotype was recovered from a woman in her late teens or twenties with stable Graves' hyperthyroidism. Sequenced material: peripheral blood. V is TRBV5-1 and J is TRBJ1-1; no clear D. The CDR3 nucleotides read TGCGCCAGCAGCATCGGCAAGAACACTGAAGCTTTCTTT. The encoded protein is CASSIGKNTEAFF.